This TCR beta chain was obtained from a study of cytotoxic CD8 clonotypes in ibrutinib-treated CLL. Trimming removed 2 bases from V and 9 bases from J, with 5 bases in between. CDR1 is SGHTS, CDR2 YDEGEE, per germline. CDR3 length equals 11 residues. Sequenced by immunoSEQ multiplex PCR; TCRdb stores in-frame clones only, minus some. This table has some 150,000 clones, 80% appearing once. The TCR originated in a human donor with chronic lymphocytic leukemia. V is TRBV5-8 and J is TRBJ2-2, with D unclear. The sample in question was PBMCs, obtained after 36 months of ibrutinib treatment. The CDR3 DNA reads as TGTGCCAGCAGCTTCCCCTGGGAGCTGTTTTTT. Translating gives CASSFPWELFF.